This T cell receptor beta chain is from a study of T cells after yellow fever vaccination (dated by TCRdb to between 2018 and 2021). Regarding the study in general: The SMART-Seq v4 Ultra Low Input RNA kit was used to prepare libraries from fractions with low cell numbers. Two healthy male donors, one aged 18 to 30 and one aged 30 to 40 years, were included in the cohort. Bulk PBMC replicates and cell subsets were isolated from blood drawn at multiple timepoints before and after both primary and secondary immunization. To track T-cell clones before and after primary and booster YFV17D yellow fever vaccination, bulk TCR alpha and beta repertoires were sequenced longitudinally. General conclusions and limits of the study: Most clones expanded after primary vaccination were re-detected after the booster (around 96% of CD4 and roughly 87% of CD8), suggesting broad memory maintenance. Only a couple of donors were included in the study, so the extent to which the findings can be generalized is limited. Compared with the primary T-cell response, the secondary T-cell response was faster but weaker, reaching its peak on day 5 rather than on day 15. Computational filtering was needed because FACS-sorted repertoires could contain abundant contaminating clonotypes from the bulk population. A small fraction of clonotypes appeared in both the CD4 and CD8 compartments, likely as a result of convergent recombination.

Many counts were recorded for this clonotype. No qualities accompany the bases; no much larger clone lies one base away. CDR1 and CDR2 are read off the germline V gene as MGHDK and SYGVNS. Reading from cysteine to phenylalanine, the CDR3 counts 12 amino acids. Only the CDR3 DNA stays, 36 bases, in frame from base 1. V is clipped by 7 bases and J by 6 bases, and the sequence between their germline boundaries is 9 bases long. Interpreted using the paper, the treatment or condition label stands for: live attenuated yellow fever vaccine strain. A standard Ficoll-Paque protocol was used to isolate PBMCs from peripheral blood. Epitope-specific CD8 T cells were sorted using a dextramer loaded with the yellow fever NS4B epitope peptide, with anti-CD3 and anti-CD8 staining. RNA was extracted with TriZol from bulk PBMCs, CD4 and CD8 fractions, and dextramer-positive and dextramer-negative fractions. TCR cDNA was synthesized by 5'RACE template switching, through which a universal primer site and unique molecular identifiers were introduced. Priming for cDNA synthesis came from both the TCR alpha and TCR beta constant segments. Two PCR steps were used to amplify libraries, with sample barcodes and sequencing adapters being added in the second step. Libraries were sequenced on Illumina HiSeq 2500 (2x100 bp) or NovaSeq (2x150 bp). Per the authors' processing: MIGEC was used to demultiplex reads and collapse the reads into UMI consensus sequences, and MiXCR was used for V(D)J alignment. Clonotypes responding to the vaccine were identified with edgeR on replicate PBMC samples, with the criteria of FDR below 0.01 and a log2 fold change above 5 up to day 15. CD4 or CD8 identity was assigned to each bulk clonotype according to whether the clonotype was present at higher abundance in the sequenced CD4 repertoire or the sequenced CD8 repertoire. Clonotypes enriched at least 10-fold in dextramer-positive versus dextramer-negative fractions were classed as NS4B-specific, and CD4-biased clonotypes were left out. Using fastp at Q25 and MiXCR, TCRdb reprocessed the public reads and kept productive beta chains. Records with the same CDR3 protein are collapsed into one entry carrying the most frequent genes and DNA. The V and J calls reflect TCRdb's pipeline rather than the authors' work. Here the sample has about 45,000 distinct CDR3 sequences; 6.8% occur a single time. Together, the top ten hold 14% to 15% of the sample.

The sequence links TRBV25-1 to TRBJ2-2, with a tentative D gene TRBD2 over 6 matching bases. This clonotype originated in a man aged 25 to 40 who received the YFV17D yellow fever vaccine. The sequences come from CD8+ T cells not binding an NS4B(214-222) dextramer, sorted from PBMCs, collected 45 days after the yellow fever booster vaccination. The sample's cell subset or site label, decoded: NS4B epitope dextramer-negative CD8 T cells. The CDR3 is CASTRESGELFF. Here is the DNA: TGTGCCAGCACGCGGGAATCCGGGGAGCTGTTTTTT. The CDR3 plus the reference TRBV25-1 and TRBJ2-2 genes for the other parts give the full variable domain: EADIYQTPRYLVIGTGKKITLECSQTMGHDKMYWYQQDPGMELHLIHYSYGVNSTEKGDLSSESTVSRIRTEHFPLTLESARPSHTSQYLCASTRESGELFFGEGSRLTVL.